Listed below are T cell receptor beta chains from one sample, sequenced in a study of T-cell memory formation after mild COVID-19. From the 5' RACE reads, TCRdb called clonotypes with MiXCR, one entry per CDR3 protein. The sample lists more than 200,000 distinct CDR3 sequences, about 15% seen once, with around 3.8% in the top ten. Sample: PBMCs or a T cell subset sorted from them (not recorded which). Receptor source: a man aged 18 to 29 who had mild COVID-19 (a few samples of this study predate the infection). Cell type and time point are not known. Both conserved end residues are part of each CDR3. The D gene is left open where the match is weak. Clone size, where shown, is once, few, many, or a class for clones that have expanded.

TRBJ1-5,NA,few,TRBV29-1,CSAQAGAGGNQPQHF,TGCAGCGCCCAGGCCGGGGCCGGTGGCAATCAGCCCCAGCATTTT
TRBJ1-1,NA,few,TRBV5-1,CASSGGAGNTEAFF,TGCGCCAGCAGCGGGGGAGCAGGGAACACTGAAGCTTTCTTT
TRBJ2-3,NA,NA,TRBV12-5,CASGFSGDTQYF,TGTGCTAGTGGTTTTAGTGGGGATACGCAGTATTTT
TRBJ2-3,TRBD2,few,TRBV7-2,CASSLVGTSATDTQYF,TGTGCCAGCAGCTTAGTGGGGACTAGCGCCACAGATACGCAGTATTTT
TRBJ2-7,NA,few,TRBV4-1,CASSQVGRTTYEQYF,TGCGCCAGCAGCCAAGTCGGTCGGACTACCTACGAGCAGTACTTC
TRBJ2-2,TRBD2,few,TRBV7-3,CASSQAGDTGELFF,TGTGCCAGCAGCCAAGCGGGGGACACCGGGGAGCTGTTTTTT
TRBJ2-1,NA,few,TRBV4-2,CASSRERGFNEQFF,TGTGCCAGCAGCCGAGAACGGGGGTTCAATGAGCAGTTCTTC
TRBJ2-5,NA,few,TRBV29-1,CSVGGPQETQYF,TGCAGCGTTGGAGGGCCACAAGAGACCCAGTACTTC
TRBJ2-2,NA,NA,TRBV7-2,CASSLSPRDGELFF,TGTGCCAGCAGCTTATCCCCCAGGGACGGGGAGCTGTTTTTT
TRBJ1-4,NA,NA,TRBV28,CATSFRTREKLFF,TGTGCCACCTCCTTCAGAACTCGTGAAAAACTGTTTTTT
TRBJ2-3,NA,many,TRBV4-3,CASSQVLQRGNTQYF,TGCGCCAGCAGCCAAGTCCTCCAGAGAGGAAATACGCAGTATTTT
TRBJ1-2,NA,NA,TRBV7-2,CASSLERPGTSGYTF,TGTGCCAGCAGCTTAGAAAGGCCAGGGACTTCCGGCTACACCTTC
TRBJ1-2,NA,NA,TRBV7-2,CASSLASGGDYGYTF,TGTGCCAGCAGCTTAGCGTCGGGAGGTGACTATGGCTACACCTTC
TRBJ2-1,NA,NA,TRBV6-6,CASSSAALEGGSEQFF,TGTGCCAGCAGTTCCGCCGCTTTGGAGGGGGGCTCTGAGCAGTTCTTC
TRBJ2-1,TRBD2,few,TRBV9,CASSPGTSGGFSYNEQFF,TGTGCCAGCAGCCCCGGGACTAGCGGGGGTTTCTCCTACAATGAGCAGTTCTTC
TRBJ2-3,TRBD1,NA,TRBV10-3,CAISRDSGDTQYF,TGTGCCATCAGTAGGGACAGTGGAGATACGCAGTATTTT
TRBJ2-7,NA,NA,TRBV5-4,CASSLGTETYEQYF,TGTGCCAGCAGCTTGGGGACAGAGACCTACGAGCAGTACTTC
TRBJ1-3,NA,NA,TRBV5-1,CASSLWGSETGNTIYF,TGCGCCAGCAGCTTATGGGGTTCGGAAACTGGAAACACCATATATTTT
TRBJ2-1,NA,few,TRBV7-2,CASSTSGSYNEQFF,TGTGCCAGCAGCACAAGCGGTTCTTACAATGAGCAGTTCTTC
TRBJ1-4,NA,few,TRBV7-9,CASSLTGANEKLFF,TGTGCCAGCAGCCTAACCGGGGCTAATGAAAAACTGTTTTTT
TRBJ1-1,NA,NA,TRBV20-1,CSARGLHNTEAFF,TGCAGTGCTAGAGGGTTACATAACACTGAAGCTTTCTTT
TRBJ2-3,NA,once,TRBV12-5,CASAPQWGRAFTNTQYF,TGTGCTAGTGCTCCGCAGTGGGGCAGGGCTTTCACAAATACGCAGTATTTT
TRBJ2-1,TRBD2,once,TRBV11-1,CASSASGGAFNEQFF,TGTGCCAGCAGCGCAAGCGGGGGGGCGTTTAATGAGCAGTTCTTC
TRBJ1-1,NA,many,TRBV5-1,CASAATARTEAFF,TGCGCCAGCGCGGCGACGGCGAGGACTGAAGCTTTCTTT
TRBJ1-6,NA,NA,TRBV18,CASSPTDGRPLHF,TGTGCCAGCTCACCCACTGACGGACGTCCCCTCCACTTT
TRBJ1-1,TRBD1,few,TRBV7-9,CASSILRDSNPAFF,TGTGCCAGCAGCATCCTCCGGGACAGCAACCCAGCTTTCTTT
TRBJ1-1,NA,NA,TRBV7-9,CASSPGGRRNTEAFF,TGTGCCAGCAGCCCTGGGGGTCGACGGAACACTGAAGCTTTCTTT
TRBJ2-5,NA,NA,TRBV12-3/TRBV12-4,CASSFPPGDETQYF,TGTGCCAGCAGTTTTCCACCCGGGGACGAGACCCAGTACTTC
TRBJ1-2,NA,many,TRBV27,CASSSNQDYYGYTF,TGTGCCAGCAGTTCCAACCAGGACTACTATGGCTACACCTTC
TRBJ2-5,TRBD2,few,TRBV15,CATSRGGIETSGGGTQYF,TGTGCCACCAGCAGGGGAGGGATCGAGACTAGCGGGGGTGGGACCCAGTACTTC